These T cell receptor beta chains were read from a single sample in a study of neurological immune-mediated disorders. MiXCR, applied by TCRdb to the 5' RACE reads, yields one record per CDR3 protein. The top ten hold approximately 5.3% of the sample, which has about 46,000 distinct CDR3 sequences, 4% to 5.5% seen once. Source material: PBMCs. The source of these receptors is a woman in her sixties or seventies with multiple sclerosis. Both conserved end residues are part of each CDR3. Expanded clones are given a class, and other clones once, few, many or no size at all.

TRBV5-1 | many | CANPQGSRDGYTF
TRBV29-1 | many | CSAFSIPGELFF
TRBV10-3 | many | CAIIHAGTGELFF
TRBV20-1 | many | CSATRESGETQYF
TRBV10-2 | many | CASSESGGTDTQYF
TRBV5-1 | few | CASSLVGSGELFF
TRBV18 | . | CASSPAQTADSPLHF
TRBV28 | many | CASSPPGGHGYTF
TRBV20-1 | . | CSASNQGASTDTQYF
TRBV7-3 | many | CASGISGELFF
TRBV9 | many | CASSFRDTGELFF
TRBV20-1 | many | CSASSLAGVQETQYF
TRBV5-5 | many | CASSPGDTQYF
TRBV5-1 | . | CASSFGQNNEQFF
TRBV18 | few | CASSPGQGNTEAFF
TRBV5-1 | few | CASSLDEGLQFF
TRBV20-1 | many | CSASLRGRGYGYTF
TRBV29-1 | many | CSVELMEPTGTDTQYF
TRBV7-2 | many | CASSATGVRADTQYF
TRBV20-1 | few | CSARVPGQETQYF
TRBV7-2 | once | CASRTNVDQYF
TRBV4-1 | many | CASSQLQGSGYGYTF
TRBV5-1 | few | CASSRLAGFTDTQYF
TRBV7-3 | . | CASSLGPGNTEAFF
TRBV7-9 | . | CASSFHESQPQHF
TRBV5-6 | few | CASSFLRNEQFF
TRBV20-1 | many | CSALYWGSTDTQYF
TRBV4-2 | few | CASSQHSGESSYNEQFF
TRBV20-1 | many | CSARVPGTGGADEKLFF
TRBV4-2 | . | CASSQDMEAGEQFF
TRBV7-2 | many | CASSLTRQVGSPLHF
TRBV10-2 | many | CASSEGGGARETQYF
TRBV7-9 | many | CASSAGTGGTDTQYF
TRBV7-3 | many | CASSLLGGGYEQYF
TRBV5-1 | few | CASRPVAVVETQYF
TRBV11-2 | many | CASSLEGRQGDITDTQYF
TRBV5-1 | many | CASSLAATTNEKLFF
TRBV28 | many | CASSLSGPTYEQYF
TRBV28 | many | CASSYPGFSPLNF
TRBV5-1 | many | CASSLGQPMDEQFF
TRBV28 | many | CASSSPGQATYEQYF
TRBV7-2 | many | CASSWTGMETQYF
TRBV20-1 | many | CSARPASQRGVGTQYF
TRBV3-1 | many | CASSRQVGQPQHF
TRBV20-1 | few | CSAMPSGGDNEQFF
TRBV7-3 | many | CASSLGPQETQYF
TRBV7-9 | many | CASSIRGGDEKLFF
TRBV20-1 | few | CSASQQAGVGPDTQYF
TRBV7-8 | many | CASSSPSGGRTDTQYF
TRBV10-1 | . | CASTRASNYGYTF
TRBV6-5 | many | CASRLQPLSTDTQYF
TRBV5-1 | few | CASSPGSRNTDTQYF